A selection of T cell receptor beta chains follows, all from one sample in a study of blood T cell repertoires in COVID-19. Sequencing used immunoSEQ multiplex PCR; TCRdb keeps in-frame clones, though not all of them. The sample includes fewer than 250,000 clones, around four fifths of them seen just once. Sequenced sample: peripheral blood. These receptors all come from a middle-aged man with active or convalescent COVID-19. Each CDR3 is given with its conserved first and last residue. A D gene is named only where the DNA matches it firmly. Only some rows state a clone size, as once, few, many or a class for expanded clones.

>TRBJ2-7|14|-|TRBV5-1|-
CASSFGGHSYEQYF
TGCGCCAGCAGCTTCGGGGGGCACTCCTACGAGCAGTACTTC
>TRBJ2-7|15|TRBD1|TRBV19|-
CASSRPGQGAYEQYF
TGTGCCAGTAGCCGCCCGGGACAGGGGGCCTACGAGCAGTACTTC
>TRBJ2-2|15|-|TRBV6-6|-
CASSPRGPNTGELFF
TGTGCCAGTTCGCCCAGGGGTCCGAACACCGGGGAGCTGTTTTTT
>TRBJ2-7|16|TRBD2|TRBV3-1/TRBV3-2|-
CASSAYTSGRTYEQYF
TGTGCCAGCAGCGCTTACACTAGCGGGAGAACCTACGAGCAGTACTTC
>TRBJ1-5|17|-|TRBV28|-
CASSSVLVREGNQPQHF
TGTGCCAGCAGTTCCGTACTAGTACGGGAGGGCAATCAGCCCCAGCATTTT
>TRBJ2-3|14|-|TRBV6-6|few
CASSLVRFSDTQYF
TGTGCCAGCAGCCTAGTCCGTTTCTCAGATACGCAGTATTTT
>TRBJ1-2|16|-|TRBV4-1|-
CASSQDPGRVIYGYTF
TGCGCCAGCAGCCAAGATCCGGGCAGGGTCATCTATGGCTACACCTTC
>TRBJ2-5|15|TRBD2|TRBV7-2|-
CASSLALAGRETQYF
TGTGCCAGCAGCTTAGCACTAGCGGGGCGAGAGACCCAGTACTTC
>TRBJ2-1|14|TRBD2|TRBV6-5|-
CASSSWGGRREQFF
TGTGCCAGCAGTTCTTGGGGGGGTAGGCGTGAGCAGTTCTTC
>TRBJ1-2|16|TRBD1|TRBV29-1|-
CSVEEDRAGGYYGYTF
TGCAGCGTTGAAGAGGACAGGGCTGGAGGATACTATGGCTACACCTTC
>TRBJ1-6|15|TRBD1|TRBV27|-
CASSLYRQGGQSLHF
TGTGCCAGCAGTTTATATCGTCAGGGGGGCCAGTCCCTCCACTTT
>TRBJ1-1|15|-|TRBV6-5|-
CASRLMTPTNTEAFF
TGTGCCAGCAGGCTTATGACACCCACGAACACTGAAGCTTTCTTT
>TRBJ2-1|18|TRBD2|TRBV7-9|-
CASSLALRSGTSYNEQFF
TGTGCCAGCAGCTTAGCGCTGAGGAGCGGGACCAGCTACAATGAGCAGTTCTTC
>TRBJ2-7|16|-|TRBV9|-
CASSPSPEEALYEQYF
TGTGCCAGCAGCCCGTCTCCGGAGGAGGCGCTTTACGAGCAGTACTTC
>TRBJ2-5|14|-|TRBV9|-
CASSQGLESQTQYF
TGTGCCAGCAGCCAGGGACTTGAAAGCCAGACCCAGTACTTC
>TRBJ1-1|15|TRBD1|TRBV6-5|few
CASSPSRTGVTEAFF
TGTGCCAGCAGTCCCTCGAGGACAGGGGTCACTGAAGCTTTCTTT
>TRBJ1-1|15|TRBD1|TRBV5-1|-
CASSGGQLRETEAFF
TGCGCCAGCAGCGGGGGACAGCTAAGGGAGACTGAAGCTTTCTTT
>TRBJ2-1|15|TRBD2|TRBV5-1|-
CASSLASGRDDEQFF
TGCGCCAGCAGCTTGGCTAGCGGGAGGGACGATGAGCAGTTCTTC
>TRBJ1-1|13|TRBD1|TRBV29-1|-
CSVYRGSGTEAFF
TGCAGCGTTTACAGGGGTAGCGGCACTGAAGCTTTCTTT
>TRBJ1-1|12|-|TRBV27|-
CASSPTGDEAFF
TGTGCCAGCAGCCCAACGGGGGACGAGGCTTTCTTT
>TRBJ2-7|16|TRBD1|TRBV6-5|-
CASSYRATGVPYEQYF
TGTGCCAGCAGTTACCGGGCGACAGGGGTACCATACGAGCAGTACTTC
>TRBJ2-1|14|-|TRBV7-9|-
CASSFVLARREQFF
TGTGCCAGCAGCTTCGTACTAGCTCGGCGTGAGCAGTTCTTC
>TRBJ1-6|14|-|TRBV6-1|-
CASSEGQDNSPLHF
TGTGCCAGCAGTGAAGGGCAGGATAATTCACCCCTCCACTTT
>TRBJ1-1|14|TRBD1|TRBV29-1|-
CSVVLGTGLTEAFF
TGCAGCGTTGTTCTCGGGACAGGCCTCACTGAAGCTTTCTTT
>TRBJ2-5|15|TRBD2|TRBV5-1|-
CASRDDSSGQETQYF
TGCGCCAGCCGCGACGATAGTAGCGGGCAAGAGACCCAGTACTTC
>TRBJ1-4|15|TRBD1|TRBV5-1|-
CASSSGTGGYEKLFF
TGCGCCAGCAGCTCCGGGACAGGGGGCTATGAAAAACTGTTTTTT
>TRBJ1-4|13|-|TRBV2|once
CASRYYQNEKLFF
TGTGCCAGCAGGTACTATCAGAATGAAAAACTGTTTTTT
>TRBJ1-2|15|-|TRBV6-6|-
CASRRHGGGGYGYTF
TGTGCCAGCAGACGCCACGGGGGGGGTGGCTATGGCTACACCTTC
>TRBJ2-4|16|TRBD1|TRBV14|-
CASSPLGTGGKNIQYF
TGTGCCAGCAGCCCCTTAGGGACAGGGGGGAAGAACATTCAGTACTTC
>TRBJ1-4|15|-|TRBV7-9|-
CASSLGGGLGEKLFF
TGTGCCAGCAGCCTCGGCGGGGGACTAGGTGAAAAACTGTTTTTT
>TRBJ1-2|15|-|TRBV11-2|-
CASSPLDRRFGGYTF
TGTGCCAGCAGCCCCCTCGACAGGCGGTTTGGTGGCTACACCTTC
>TRBJ1-2|18|TRBD1|TRBV7-6|-
CASSLRPDRVGLDYGYTF
TGTGCCAGCAGCCTTAGACCGGACAGGGTGGGGTTGGACTATGGCTACACCTTC
>TRBJ1-3|15|-|TRBV9|once
CASSAGRSSGNTIYF
TGTGCCAGCAGCGCCGGTCGATCCTCTGGAAACACCATATATTTT
>TRBJ1-2|14|-|TRBV4-3|-
CASSPMTVGDGYTF
TGCGCCAGCAGCCCTATGACAGTTGGGGATGGCTACACCTTC
>TRBJ2-1|14|TRBD1|TRBV28|-
CASKGQGNYNEQFF
TGTGCCAGCAAGGGACAGGGAAACTACAATGAGCAGTTCTTC
>TRBJ2-7|12|-|TRBV19|-
CASSIPGAEQYF
TGTGCCAGTAGTATTCCAGGGGCCGAGCAGTACTTC
>TRBJ2-7|17|TRBD1|TRBV7-9|-
CASSANHGTGSSYEQYF
TGTGCCAGCAGCGCGAACCACGGGACAGGGAGCTCCTACGAGCAGTACTTC
>TRBJ1-5|13|-|TRBV7-2|-
CASSFGSNQPQHF
TGTGCCAGCAGCTTCGGGAGCAATCAGCCCCAGCATTTT
>TRBJ1-6|12|-|TRBV30|many
CAWRSEESPLHF
TGTGCCTGGCGGTCTGAGGAGTCACCCCTCCACTTT
>TRBJ2-1|15|TRBD1|TRBV28|few
CASSLAWTGKNEQFF
TGTGCCAGCAGTTTAGCGTGGACAGGGAAAAATGAGCAGTTCTTC
>TRBJ2-2|17|TRBD1|TRBV5-1|-
CASTRDSPIPNTGELFF
TGCGCCAGCACCCGGGACAGCCCGATTCCGAACACCGGGGAGCTGTTTTTT
>TRBJ1-1|18|TRBD1|TRBV5-1|-
CASSMTGPGQGRSTEAFF
TGCGCCAGCAGCATGACCGGACCGGGACAGGGGAGAAGCACTGAAGCTTTCTTT
>TRBJ1-2|14|TRBD1|TRBV7-9|-
CASSPPDRGVGYTF
TGTGCCAGCAGCCCCCCGGACAGGGGAGTTGGCTACACCTTC
>TRBJ1-4|15|TRBD1|TRBV2|-
CASSPDRGRSEKLFF
TGTGCCAGCAGTCCGGACAGGGGGCGCAGTGAAAAACTGTTTTTT
>TRBJ1-2|12|-|TRBV3-1/TRBV3-2|few
CASSRQNYGYTF
TGTGCCAGCAGCCGACAGAACTATGGCTACACCTTC
>TRBJ2-3|16|TRBD2|TRBV6-2/TRBV6-3|-
CASSWQGGGVSDTQYF
TGTGCCAGCAGTTGGCAGGGCGGGGGGGTCTCAGATACGCAGTATTTT
>TRBJ1-1|13|-|TRBV19|few
CASTLSGPTEAFF
TGTGCCAGTACCCTGAGCGGGCCCACTGAAGCTTTCTTT
>TRBJ2-5|16|TRBD2|TRBV5-6|-
CASRVIRDYTQETQYF
TGTGCCAGCAGGGTGATCCGGGACTATACTCAAGAGACCCAGTACTTC
>TRBJ2-2|16|TRBD1|TRBV19|-
CASSSTGGTNTGELFF
TGTGCCAGTAGTTCGACAGGGGGGACGAACACCGGGGAGCTGTTTTTT
>TRBJ2-5|17|TRBD2|TRBV9|-
CASSVDPPGGALETQYF
TGTGCCAGCAGCGTAGACCCCCCCGGGGGGGCTCTGGAGACCCAGTACTTC
>TRBJ2-3|15|TRBD2|TRBV7-6|-
CASSPLAAITDTQYF
TGTGCCAGCAGCCCACTAGCGGCCATCACAGATACGCAGTATTTT
>TRBJ1-2|16|TRBD1|TRBV6-5|once
CASSYRPNDRGEGYTF
TGTGCCAGCAGTTACCGCCCGAATGACAGGGGGGAGGGCTACACCTTC
>TRBJ1-1|12|-|TRBV6-5|-
CASTSDRPEAFF
TGTGCCAGCACCTCAGACAGGCCTGAAGCTTTCTTT
>TRBJ1-2|15|-|TRBV9|-
CASSAGGDANYGYTF
TGTGCCAGCAGCGCGGGAGGTGATGCTAACTATGGCTACACCTTC
>TRBJ1-2|11|-|TRBV30|once
CAWTTGYGYTF
TGTGCCTGGACTACGGGGTACGGCTACACCTTC
>TRBJ1-1|13|TRBD1|TRBV24-1|-
CATSEQGLTEAFF
TGTGCCACCAGCGAACAGGGGTTAACTGAAGCTTTCTTT
>TRBJ1-3|15|-|TRBV9|-
CASSVREGRANTIYF
TGTGCCAGCAGCGTGCGGGAGGGGAGGGCAAACACCATATATTTT